This T cell receptor (beta chain) stems from a study of cytomegalovirus exposure and HLA in healthy donors. The wider study: From donors who were HLA-typed, an early data release held 70 million to 90 million unique TCRs.

PCR primers comprised 60 Vbeta and 13 Jbeta primers. The repertoire was sequenced with immunoSEQ multiplex PCR; TCRdb's copy has only in-frame clones and lacks some. The table has about 150,000 clones, roughly 75% seen once. The table lists this clone with a count of one. The V and J ends lost 5 bases and 4 bases, in that order; junction bases with no gene match: 2. The CDR3 covers 14 residues. The V gene's germline CDR1 is LNHDA and CDR2 SQIVND (reference sequence). Sequencing input: PBMCs. The chain is built from TRBV19 and TRBJ1-2; TRBD1 matches at 12 bases. This receptor was identified in a man between 18 and 35 years old in good health and CMV-seronegative. This CDR3 is CASSGTGGGYGYTF. Here the CDR3 DNA reads TGTGCCAGTAGTGGGACAGGGGGCGGCTATGGCTACACCTTC. The variable domain in full, completed from reference TRBV19 and TRBJ1-2, reads DGGITQSPKYLFRKEGQNVTLSCEQNLNHDAMYWYRQDPGQGLRLIYYSQIVNDFQKGDIAEGYSVSREKKESFPLTVTSAQKNPTAFYLCASSGTGGGYGYTFGSGTRLTVV.